A selection of T cell receptor beta chains follows, all from one sample in a study of blood T cells in healthy people across ages. TCRdb used MiXCR to reprocess the 5' RACE reads, holding one entry per CDR3 protein. This table holds about 570,000 distinct CDR3 sequences, approximately 27% found once. Sequencing was carried out using blood. These receptors all come from a woman aged 70-85 years in good health. Both conserved end residues are part of each CDR3. A D gene is named only where the DNA matches it firmly. Where a row states a size, it is once, few, many or the class of an expanded clone; other rows omit it.

>TRBJ2-1|TRBV7-9|NA|TRBD2
TGTGCCGGCAGCCCTACTAGCGGGGGGTACAATGAGCAGTTCTTC
CAGSPTSGGYNEQFF
>TRBJ2-6|TRBV29-1|NA|NA
TGCAGCGGGGGAATGGCTGGGGCCAACGTCCTGACTTTC
CSGGMAGANVLTF
>TRBJ2-3|TRBV20-1|NA|NA
TGCAGTGCTTTTCGGGGGGCGGCCACAGATACGCAGTATTTT
CSAFRGAATDTQYF
>TRBJ2-1|TRBV19|NA|TRBD2
TGTGCCAGTAGTACCCCTAGCGGGTACAATGAGCAGTTCTTC
CASSTPSGYNEQFF
>TRBJ2-7|TRBV20-1|NA|NA
TGCAGTGCTAGAGATCGCGGGTCACACATCTACGAGCAGTACTTC
CSARDRGSHIYEQYF
>TRBJ2-7|TRBV7-2|NA|TRBD1
TGTGCCAGCAGCTTTGACGGGACAGCCCTCTACGAGCAGTACTTC
CASSFDGTALYEQYF
>TRBJ1-2|TRBV14|NA|NA
TGTGCCAGCAGCCTGGTCGGGAACTATGGCTACACCTTC
CASSLVGNYGYTF
>TRBJ2-1|TRBV6-2/TRBV6-3|NA|NA
TGTGCCAGCAGTTACACGAAAGGTGAGCAGTTCTTC
CASSYTKGEQFF
>TRBJ2-3|TRBV9|few|NA
TGTGCCAGCAGCGTAGCAACGTCCCGCACAGATACGCAGTATTTT
CASSVATSRTDTQYF
>TRBJ2-5|TRBV5-1|many|TRBD1
TGCGCCAGCAGCTTGGGCAGGGGGCAGGAGACCCAGTACTTC
CASSLGRGQETQYF
>TRBJ2-3|TRBV18|NA|NA
TGTGCCAGCTCAAAGGATACGCAGTATTTT
CASSKDTQYF
>TRBJ2-3|TRBV5-1|few|TRBD2
TGCGCCAGCAGCTTCGAGCGGGGGGAAGTTATAGATACGCAGTATTTT
CASSFERGEVIDTQYF
>TRBJ1-2|TRBV7-7|few|TRBD1
TGTGCCAGCAGCGTCATTAAATGCTACAGGGGGGTGAGCTATGGCTACACCTTC
CASSVIKCYRGVSYGYTF
>TRBJ1-2|TRBV15|NA|TRBD1
TGTGCCACCAGCAGCCCCGACAGGGTAATCGGCTATGGCTACACCTTC
CATSSPDRVIGYGYTF
>TRBJ2-7|TRBV27|NA|NA
TGTGCCACCCGACCGGTCAGACTATTACAGGGCGAGCAGTACTTC
CATRPVRLLQGEQYF
>TRBJ1-5|TRBV12-3/TRBV12-4|many|NA
TGTGCCAGCAGCTTCAGCAATCAGCCCCAGCATTTT
CASSFSNQPQHF
>TRBJ2-1|TRBV5-8|NA|NA
TGTGCCAGCAGCCCTGTTCCAAACTCCTACGATGAGCAGTTCTTC
CASSPVPNSYDEQFF
>TRBJ2-5|TRBV20-1|NA|NA
TGCAGTGCTGCCGGTGGGCCCCGGACATTGCAAGAGACCCAGTACTTC
CSAAGGPRTLQETQYF
>TRBJ1-2|TRBV29-1|NA|NA
TGCAGCGCTATGATCCCGGATGGCTACACCTTC
CSAMIPDGYTF
>TRBJ2-5|TRBV20-1|few|NA
TGCAGCGCCGTCAGAGAGACCCAAGAGACCCAGTACTTC
CSAVRETQETQYF
>TRBJ2-3|TRBV7-3|many|NA
TGTGCCAGCAGCTTAATGGGGGTCGGCACAGATACGCAGTATTTT
CASSLMGVGTDTQYF
>TRBJ2-5|TRBV7-9|few|NA
TGTGCCAGCAGCCCGACAGTCCTCGAAGGGACCCAGTACTTC
CASSPTVLEGTQYF
>TRBJ2-5|TRBV5-1|few|NA
TGCGCCAGCAGCTCCGGACGTCTCCAAGAGACCCAGTACTTC
CASSSGRLQETQYF
>TRBJ2-3|TRBV20-1|once|NA
TGCAGTGCTAGAGAGAGCGCAGATACGCAGTATTTT
CSARESADTQYF
>TRBJ2-2|TRBV7-3|NA|NA
TGTGCCAGCAGCTTAACGGGGACGGCGTCGAACACCGGGGAGCTGTTTTTT
CASSLTGTASNTGELFF
>TRBJ1-4|TRBV2|few|TRBD1
TGTGCCACCTCGGACAGGGATGAAAAACTGTTTTTT
CATSDRDEKLFF
>TRBJ2-5|TRBV28|NA|NA
TGTGCCAGCAGTTCAGTTAGGGTTCCGAACTTC
CASSSVRVPNF
>TRBJ1-2|TRBV5-1|NA|NA
TGCGCCAGCAGCTCAACCGAATGGGGGTCGGGGTATGGCTACACCTTC
CASSSTEWGSGYGYTF
>TRBJ1-3|TRBV29-1|NA|NA
TGCAGCGTTGAAGGGGCGGGCGGAAACACCATATATTTT
CSVEGAGGNTIYF
>TRBJ2-1|TRBV20-1|few|NA
TGCAGTGCAACAGGGGGGGGAAGCGACCGGTTCTTC
CSATGGGSDRFF
>TRBJ2-1|TRBV4-1|few|NA
TGCGCCAGCAGCCAGAGGGGGGCTCTCTCCAATGAGCAGTTCTTC
CASSQRGALSNEQFF
>TRBJ1-1|TRBV9|NA|NA
TGTGCCAGCAGCGTAGATTCCGAGGCTTTCTTT
CASSVDSEAFF
>TRBJ2-7|TRBV12-3/TRBV12-4|few|TRBD1
TGTGCCAGCAGACCGGGACAGGGTTACTACGAGCAGTACTTC
CASRPGQGYYEQYF
>TRBJ2-7|TRBV6-6|NA|NA
TGTGCCAGCAGTTATGGGGACTTCGGAAACGAGCAGTACTTC
CASSYGDFGNEQYF
>TRBJ1-1|TRBV11-3|NA|NA
TGTGCCAGCACCCCCTCGGGTCGCCTCGTCACTGAAGCTTTCTTT
CASTPSGRLVTEAFF
>TRBJ2-2|TRBV5-1|NA|TRBD1
TGCGCCAGCAGCCTAACCCCCCCGGGACAGGGTGGGAGGAACACCGGGGAGCTGTTTTTT
CASSLTPPGQGGRNTGELFF
>TRBJ2-4|TRBV5-1|few|NA
TGCGCCAGCAGCTTGGTGGCAGGCTCCAACCAAGCCAAAAACATTCAGTACTTC
CASSLVAGSNQAKNIQYF
>TRBJ2-1|TRBV19|few|TRBD1
TGTGCCAGTACGGGACAGTCCTACAATGAGCAGTTCTTC
CASTGQSYNEQFF
>TRBJ2-1|TRBV12-3/TRBV12-4|few|NA
TGTGCCAGCAGCAAAACAGGGTCTTGGGGGAATGAGCAGTTCTTC
CASSKTGSWGNEQFF
>TRBJ2-1|TRBV12-3/TRBV12-4|NA|TRBD2
TGTGCCAGCAGTTTATTGCCTAGCGGGGCGTCTTTC
CASSLLPSGASF
>TRBJ1-5|TRBV7-2|few|NA
TGTGCCAGCAGCTTGAATCTTAATCAGCCCCAGCATTTT
CASSLNLNQPQHF
>TRBJ2-5|TRBV7-2|few|TRBD2
TGTGCCAGCAGCTTGTCCCTAGCGGGGAACCAAGAGACCCAGTACTTC
CASSLSLAGNQETQYF
>TRBJ2-7|TRBV20-1|few|TRBD1
TGCAGTGCCCCTCCGGGACAGGGATACGAGCAGTACTTC
CSAPPGQGYEQYF
>TRBJ2-3|TRBV7-2|once|NA
TGTGCCAGCAGCTTATGGGGGGGCAGGACAGATACGCAGTATTTT
CASSLWGGRTDTQYF
>TRBJ1-2|TRBV3-1|many|TRBD1
TGTGCCAGCAGCCAAATAGAGGGGACAGGGACCTTGTTGGACTATGGCTACACCTTC
CASSQIEGTGTLLDYGYTF
>TRBJ1-2|TRBV4-2|NA|TRBD1
TGTGCCAGCAGCCAAGATAGCGGGACAGTCTATGGCTACACCTTC
CASSQDSGTVYGYTF
>TRBJ2-1|TRBV5-1|few|TRBD1
TGCGCCAGCAGCTTATCGACCGGTCGGACAGGGAGTGTGGATGAGCAGTTCTTC
CASSLSTGRTGSVDEQFF
>TRBJ1-3|TRBV12-3/TRBV12-4|once|NA
TGTGCCAGCAGTTTAAGAGCGGTCGTCGCTGGAAGCACCATATATTTT
CASSLRAVVAGSTIYF
>TRBJ2-7|TRBV6-5|few|TRBD1
TGTGCCAGCAGTCGACAGGGGTTCGACTACGAGCAGTACTTC
CASSRQGFDYEQYF
>TRBJ1-1|TRBV7-2|NA|NA
TGTGCCAGCAGCTTGGACGGAGCTAACACTGAAGCTTTCTTT
CASSLDGANTEAFF
>TRBJ2-3|TRBV14|NA|NA
TGTGCCAGCAGCCAATTTTACACGCAGTATTTT
CASSQFYTQYF
>TRBJ2-3|TRBV7-9|few|NA
TGTGCCAGCAGCTTTTGGGGCCGGGGCACAGATACGCAGTATTTT
CASSFWGRGTDTQYF
>TRBJ2-4|TRBV20-1|few|NA
TGCAGTGCTAGTAGAACAGGCTCTCAACGAAACATTCAGTACTTC
CSASRTGSQRNIQYF
>TRBJ2-1|TRBV28|NA|TRBD2
TGTGCCAGCAGTTTGGGAGCGGGGGGGCAGAATGAGCAGTTCTTC
CASSLGAGGQNEQFF
>TRBJ2-5|TRBV7-2|NA|TRBD2
TGTGCCAGCAGCCCTTGGACTAGCGGCCGGGAGACCCAGTACTTC
CASSPWTSGRETQYF
>TRBJ1-1|TRBV20-1|NA|NA
TGCAGTGCTCAACGGACAACTAACACTGAAGCTTTCTTT
CSAQRTTNTEAFF
>TRBJ1-1|TRBV20-1|NA|NA
TGCAGTGCTAGCGCAGGGCGTGAGGAAGCTTTCTTT
CSASAGREEAFF
>TRBJ2-5|TRBV5-6|few|NA
TGTGCCAGCAGCTCACTGGACGGCCACCCGTACTTC
CASSSLDGHPYF
>TRBJ2-3|TRBV29-1|few|TRBD1
TGCAGCGTCGACAGGGATGAAGATACGCAGTATTTT
CSVDRDEDTQYF